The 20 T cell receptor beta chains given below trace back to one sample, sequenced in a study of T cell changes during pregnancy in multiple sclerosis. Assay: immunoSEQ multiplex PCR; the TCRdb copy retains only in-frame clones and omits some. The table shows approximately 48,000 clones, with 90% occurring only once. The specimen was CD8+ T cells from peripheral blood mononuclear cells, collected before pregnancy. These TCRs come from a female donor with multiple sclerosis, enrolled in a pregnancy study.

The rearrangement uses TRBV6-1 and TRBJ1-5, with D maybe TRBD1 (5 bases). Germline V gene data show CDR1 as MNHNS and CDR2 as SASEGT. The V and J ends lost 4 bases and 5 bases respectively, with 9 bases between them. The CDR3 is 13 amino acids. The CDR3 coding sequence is TGTGCCAGCAGTGTCAACAGGTATCAGCCCCAGCATTTT. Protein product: CASSVNRYQPQHF.

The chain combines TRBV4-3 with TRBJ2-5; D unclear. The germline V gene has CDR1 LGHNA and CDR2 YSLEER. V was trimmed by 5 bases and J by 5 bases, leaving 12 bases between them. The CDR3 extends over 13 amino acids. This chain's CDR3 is CASSTRTRETQYF. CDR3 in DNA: TGCGCCAGCAGCACCCGAACCCGGGAGACCCAGTACTTC.

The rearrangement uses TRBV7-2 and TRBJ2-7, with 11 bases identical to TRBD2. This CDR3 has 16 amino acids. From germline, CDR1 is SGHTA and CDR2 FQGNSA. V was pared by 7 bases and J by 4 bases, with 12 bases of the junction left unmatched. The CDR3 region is CASNSPGLAGGYEQYF. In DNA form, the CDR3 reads TGTGCCAGCAATTCCCCTGGGCTAGCGGGGGGATACGAGCAGTACTTC.

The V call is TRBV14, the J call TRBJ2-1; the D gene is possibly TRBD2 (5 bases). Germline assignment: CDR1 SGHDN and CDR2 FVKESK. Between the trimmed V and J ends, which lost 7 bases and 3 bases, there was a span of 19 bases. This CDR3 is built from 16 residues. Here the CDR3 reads CASTHGPLGSYNEQFF. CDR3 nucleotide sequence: TGTGCCAGCACCCACGGGCCTTTAGGGAGCTACAATGAGCAGTTCTTC.

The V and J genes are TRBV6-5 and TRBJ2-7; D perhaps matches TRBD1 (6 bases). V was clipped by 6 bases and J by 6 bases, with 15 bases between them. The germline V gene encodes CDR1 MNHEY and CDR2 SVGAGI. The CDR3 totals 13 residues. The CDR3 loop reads CASSSGTPLEQYF. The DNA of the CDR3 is TGTGCCAGCAGCTCCGGGACACCCCTCGAGCAGTACTTC.

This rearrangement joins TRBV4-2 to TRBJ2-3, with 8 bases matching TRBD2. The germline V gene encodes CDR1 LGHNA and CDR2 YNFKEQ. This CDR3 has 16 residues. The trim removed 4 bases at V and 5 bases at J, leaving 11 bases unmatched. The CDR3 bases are TGTGCCAGCAGCCTAATATTAGCGGGGTACATAGATACGCAGTATTTT. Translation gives CASSLILAGYIDTQYF.

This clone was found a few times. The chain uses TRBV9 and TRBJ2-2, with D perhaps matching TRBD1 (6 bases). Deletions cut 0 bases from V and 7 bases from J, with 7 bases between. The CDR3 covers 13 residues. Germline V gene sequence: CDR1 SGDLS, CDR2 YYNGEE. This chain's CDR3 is CASSVGRGGELFF. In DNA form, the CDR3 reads TGTGCCAGCAGCGTAGGCAGGGGCGGGGAGCTGTTTTTT.

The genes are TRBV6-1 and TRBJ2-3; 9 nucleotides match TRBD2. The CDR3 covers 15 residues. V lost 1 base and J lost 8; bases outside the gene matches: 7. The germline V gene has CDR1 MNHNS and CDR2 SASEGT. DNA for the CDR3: TGTGCCAGCAGTGAAGAAGCGGGGGGATTAGCTACGCAGTATTTT. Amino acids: CASSEEAGGLATQYF.

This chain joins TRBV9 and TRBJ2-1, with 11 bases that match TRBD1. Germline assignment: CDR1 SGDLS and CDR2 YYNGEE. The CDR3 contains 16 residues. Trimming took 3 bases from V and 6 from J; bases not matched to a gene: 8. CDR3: CASSAPTGTGGNEQFF. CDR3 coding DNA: TGTGCCAGCAGCGCACCAACCGGGACAGGGGGCAATGAGCAGTTCTTC.

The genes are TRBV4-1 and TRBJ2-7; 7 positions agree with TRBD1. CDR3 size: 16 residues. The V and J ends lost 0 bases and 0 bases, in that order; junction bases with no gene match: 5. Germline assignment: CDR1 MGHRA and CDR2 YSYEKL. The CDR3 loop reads CASSQDSGTASYEQYF. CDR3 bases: TGCGCCAGCAGCCAAGATTCCGGGACAGCCTCCTACGAGCAGTACTTC.

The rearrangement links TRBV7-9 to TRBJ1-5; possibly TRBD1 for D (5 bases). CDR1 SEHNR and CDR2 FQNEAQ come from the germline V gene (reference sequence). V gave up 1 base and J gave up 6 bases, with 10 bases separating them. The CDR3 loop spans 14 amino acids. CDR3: CASSLVGGSQPQHF. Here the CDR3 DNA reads TGTGCCAGCAGCTTAGTGGGGGGAAGTCAGCCCCAGCATTTT.

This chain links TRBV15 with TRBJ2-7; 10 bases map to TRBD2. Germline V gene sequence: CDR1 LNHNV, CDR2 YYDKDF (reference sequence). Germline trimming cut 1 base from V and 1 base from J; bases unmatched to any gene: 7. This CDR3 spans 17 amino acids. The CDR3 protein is CATSRVSGGAVSYEQYF. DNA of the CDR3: TGTGCCACCAGCAGAGTGAGCGGGGGGGCTGTGTCCTACGAGCAGTACTTC.

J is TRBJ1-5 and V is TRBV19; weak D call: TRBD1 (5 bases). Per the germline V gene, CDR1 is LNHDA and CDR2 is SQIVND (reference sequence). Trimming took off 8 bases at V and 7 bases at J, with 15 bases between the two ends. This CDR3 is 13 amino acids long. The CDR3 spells CASGDGGGQPQHF. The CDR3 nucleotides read TGTGCCAGTGGGGATGGGGGGGGGCAGCCCCAGCATTTT.

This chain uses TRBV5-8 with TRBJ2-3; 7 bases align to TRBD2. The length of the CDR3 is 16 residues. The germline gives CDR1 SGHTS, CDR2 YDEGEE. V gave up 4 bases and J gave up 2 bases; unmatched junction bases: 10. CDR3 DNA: TGTGCCAGCAGCCTTTGGGAGGGAAGCTCCACAGATACGCAGTATTTT. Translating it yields CASSLWEGSSTDTQYF. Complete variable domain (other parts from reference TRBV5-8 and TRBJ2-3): EAGVTQSPTHLIKTRGQQATLRCSPISGHTSVYWYQQALGLGLQFLLWYDEGEERNRGNFPPRFSGRQFPNYSSELNVNALELEDSALYLCASSLWEGSSTDTQYFGPGTRLTVL.

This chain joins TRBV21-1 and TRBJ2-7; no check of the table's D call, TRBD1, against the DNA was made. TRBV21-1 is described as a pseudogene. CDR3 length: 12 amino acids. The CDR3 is CASSVHPYEQYF. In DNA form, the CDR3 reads TGTGCCAGCAGCGTTCATCCCTACGAGCAGTACTTC.

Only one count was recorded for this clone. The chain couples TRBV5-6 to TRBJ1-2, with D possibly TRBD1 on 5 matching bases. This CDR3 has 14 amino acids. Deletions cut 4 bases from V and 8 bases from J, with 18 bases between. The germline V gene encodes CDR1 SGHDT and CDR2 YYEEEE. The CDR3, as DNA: TGTGCCAGCAGCCCCGGGACTCCCGGCCGGGGCTACACCTTC. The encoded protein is CASSPGTPGRGYTF.

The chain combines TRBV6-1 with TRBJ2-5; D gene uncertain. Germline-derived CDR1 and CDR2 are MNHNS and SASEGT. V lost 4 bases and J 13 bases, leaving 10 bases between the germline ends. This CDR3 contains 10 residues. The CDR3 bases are TGTGCCAGCAGTGCCCCTCCGGGGTACTTC. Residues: CASSAPPGYF.

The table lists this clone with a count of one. CDR3 nucleotides: TGTGCCAGCAGCACTGAGGCGAGGACACCCCTCCACTTT. It specifies CASSTEARTPLHF. V is TRBV9 and J is TRBJ1-6; D call uncertain. Trimming shortened V by 4 bases and J by 11 bases, and 13 bases separated the two germline ends. CDR1 is SGDLS, CDR2 YYNGEE, per germline. This CDR3 is 13 amino acids long.

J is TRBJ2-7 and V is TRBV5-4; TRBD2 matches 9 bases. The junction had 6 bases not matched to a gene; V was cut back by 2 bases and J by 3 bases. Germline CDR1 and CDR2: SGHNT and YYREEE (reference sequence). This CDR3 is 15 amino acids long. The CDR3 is CASSLVAGALYEQYF. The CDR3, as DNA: TGTGCCAGCAGCTTAGTAGCGGGGGCCCTCTACGAGCAGTACTTC.

CDR3 in DNA: TGTGCCAGCAGGGGGGCAGGGGGTAACTATGGCTACACCTTC. It yields the protein CASRGAGGNYGYTF. V usage is TRBV27 and J usage is TRBJ1-2, with 7 bases matching TRBD1. Per the germline V gene, CDR1 is MNHEY and CDR2 is SMNVEV (reference sequence). The length of the CDR3 is 14 residues. J was trimmed by 1 base and V by 6 bases; bases with no gene match: 5.